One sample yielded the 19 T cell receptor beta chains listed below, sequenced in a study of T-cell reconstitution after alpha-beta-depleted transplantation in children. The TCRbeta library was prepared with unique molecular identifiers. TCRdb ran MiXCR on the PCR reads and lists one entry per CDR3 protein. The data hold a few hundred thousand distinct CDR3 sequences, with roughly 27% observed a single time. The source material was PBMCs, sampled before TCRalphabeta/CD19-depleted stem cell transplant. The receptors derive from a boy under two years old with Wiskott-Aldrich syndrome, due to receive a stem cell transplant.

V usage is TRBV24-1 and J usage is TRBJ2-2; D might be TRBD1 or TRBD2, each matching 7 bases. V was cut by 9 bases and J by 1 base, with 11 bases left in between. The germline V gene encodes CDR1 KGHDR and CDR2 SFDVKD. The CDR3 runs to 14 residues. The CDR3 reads CATGGDRNTGELFF. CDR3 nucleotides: TGTGCCACCGGGGGGGACAGGAACACCGGGGAGCTGTTTTTT.

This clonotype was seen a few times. Here the CDR3 reads CATSTGQVISGNTIYF. In DNA form, the CDR3 reads TGTGCCACCAGCACCGGACAGGTGATCTCTGGAAACACCATATATTTT. This sequence joins TRBV15 and TRBJ1-3; 7 nucleotides match TRBD1. CDR3 size: 16 residues. Germline lookup yields CDR1 LNHNV and CDR2 YYDKDF (reference sequence). V gave up 4 bases and J gave up 0 bases; unmatched junction bases: 6.

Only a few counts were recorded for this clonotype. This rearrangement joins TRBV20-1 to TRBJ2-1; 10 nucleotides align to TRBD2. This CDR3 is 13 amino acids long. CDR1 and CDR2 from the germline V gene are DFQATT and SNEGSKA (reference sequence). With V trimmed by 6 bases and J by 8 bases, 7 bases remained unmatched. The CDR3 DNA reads TGCAGTGCAGCGAGCGGGAGGGCGTATGAGCAGTTCTTC. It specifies CSAASGRAYEQFF.

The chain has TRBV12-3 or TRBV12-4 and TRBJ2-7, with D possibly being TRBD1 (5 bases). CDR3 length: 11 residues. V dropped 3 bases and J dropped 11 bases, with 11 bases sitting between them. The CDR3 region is CASSFGAEEYF. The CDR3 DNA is TGTGCCAGCAGTTTTGGGGCTGAAGAGTACTTC.

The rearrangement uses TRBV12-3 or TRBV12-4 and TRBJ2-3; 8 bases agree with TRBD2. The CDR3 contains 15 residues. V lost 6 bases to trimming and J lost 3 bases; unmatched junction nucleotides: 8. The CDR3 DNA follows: TGTGCCAGCAGCGGCGGCGGGAGGAGGACAGATACGCAGTATTTT. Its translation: CASSGGGRRTDTQYF.

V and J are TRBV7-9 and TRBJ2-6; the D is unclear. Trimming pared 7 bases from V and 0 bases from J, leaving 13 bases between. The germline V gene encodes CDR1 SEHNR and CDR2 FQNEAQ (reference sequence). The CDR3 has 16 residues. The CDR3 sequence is CASNPHGISGANVLTF. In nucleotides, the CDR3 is TGTGCCAGCAACCCCCATGGTATCTCTGGGGCCAACGTCCTGACTTTC.

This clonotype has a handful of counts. The CDR3, as DNA: TGCGCCAGCAGCTCACTAGCGTTTAACTCTGGGGCCAACGTCCTGACTTTC. Amino acids: CASSSLAFNSGANVLTF. The gene calls are TRBV5-1 and TRBJ2-6, with TRBD2 matching 7 bases. The CDR3 covers 17 residues. V was pared by 3 bases and J by 0 bases, with 6 bases of the junction left unmatched. Looked up from germline, CDR1 is SGHRS and CDR2 is YFSETQ.

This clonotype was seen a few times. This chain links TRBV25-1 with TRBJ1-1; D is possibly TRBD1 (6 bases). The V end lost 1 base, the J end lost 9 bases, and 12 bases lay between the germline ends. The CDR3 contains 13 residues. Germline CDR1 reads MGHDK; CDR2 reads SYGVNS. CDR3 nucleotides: TGTGCCAGCAGTGAATTTGGTCGGGGGCAAGCTTTCTTT. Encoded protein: CASSEFGRGQAFF.

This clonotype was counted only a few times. DNA for the CDR3: TGTGCCACCAGTGATTCAGGACTAGCGGCCTACAATGAGCAGTTCTTC. Its protein is CATSDSGLAAYNEQFF. The gene calls are TRBV24-1 and TRBJ2-1; 10 bases match TRBD2. The CDR3 loop spans 16 amino acids. Germline assignment: CDR1 KGHDR and CDR2 SFDVKD. With V trimmed by 2 bases and J by 2 bases, 2 bases remained unmatched.

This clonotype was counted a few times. The CDR3: CASASGYNEQFF. The CDR3 DNA follows: TGTGCCAGTGCTAGCGGGTACAATGAGCAGTTCTTC. V gene TRBV19 combines with J gene TRBJ2-1, with TRBD2 matching over 8 bases. CDR1 is LNHDA and CDR2 is SQIVND in the germline V gene (reference sequence). V was clipped by 8 bases and J by 4 bases; unmatched bases: 1. The CDR3 sequence is 12 residues long.

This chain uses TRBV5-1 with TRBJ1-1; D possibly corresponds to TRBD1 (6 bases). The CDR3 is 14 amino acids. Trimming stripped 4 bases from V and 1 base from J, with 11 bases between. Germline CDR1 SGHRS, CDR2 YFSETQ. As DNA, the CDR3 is TGCGCCAGCAGCCCTGGGGGACAGAACACTGAAGCTTTCTTT. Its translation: CASSPGGQNTEAFF.

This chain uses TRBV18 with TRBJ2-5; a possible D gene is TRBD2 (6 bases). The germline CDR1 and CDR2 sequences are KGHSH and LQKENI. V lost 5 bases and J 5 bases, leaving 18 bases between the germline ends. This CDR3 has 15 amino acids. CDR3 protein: CASSSSGRERETQYF. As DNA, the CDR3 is TGTGCCAGCTCATCCTCCGGGAGAGAAAGGGAGACCCAGTACTTC.

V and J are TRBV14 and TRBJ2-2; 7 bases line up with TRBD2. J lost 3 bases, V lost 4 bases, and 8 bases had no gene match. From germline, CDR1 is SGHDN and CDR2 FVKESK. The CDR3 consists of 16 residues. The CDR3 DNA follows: TGTGCCAGCAGCCCCTACGGGGGGTGGGACACCGGGGAGCTGTTTTTT. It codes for CASSPYGGWDTGELFF.

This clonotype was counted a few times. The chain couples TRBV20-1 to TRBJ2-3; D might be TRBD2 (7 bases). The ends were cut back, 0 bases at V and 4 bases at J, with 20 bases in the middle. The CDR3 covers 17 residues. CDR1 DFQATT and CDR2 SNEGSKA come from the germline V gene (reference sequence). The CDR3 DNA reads TGCAGTGCTAGAGAATTGAGGGGGGCGGGGGCCGCAGATACGCAGTATTTT. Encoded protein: CSARELRGAGAADTQYF.

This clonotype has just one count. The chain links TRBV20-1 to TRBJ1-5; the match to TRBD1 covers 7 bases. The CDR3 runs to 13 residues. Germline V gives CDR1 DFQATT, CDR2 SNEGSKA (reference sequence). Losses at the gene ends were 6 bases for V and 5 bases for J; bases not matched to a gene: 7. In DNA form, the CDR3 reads TGCAGTGCCAGACAGGGTGAGGATCAGCCCCAGCATTTT. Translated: CSARQGEDQPQHF.

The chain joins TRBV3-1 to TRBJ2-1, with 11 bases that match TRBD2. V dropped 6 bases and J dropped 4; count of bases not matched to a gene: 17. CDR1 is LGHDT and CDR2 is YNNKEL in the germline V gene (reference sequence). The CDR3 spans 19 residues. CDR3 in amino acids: CASSKGLAVRLTPYNEQFF. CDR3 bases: TGTGCCAGCAGTAAGGGACTAGCGGTACGGCTTACACCTTACAATGAGCAGTTCTTC.

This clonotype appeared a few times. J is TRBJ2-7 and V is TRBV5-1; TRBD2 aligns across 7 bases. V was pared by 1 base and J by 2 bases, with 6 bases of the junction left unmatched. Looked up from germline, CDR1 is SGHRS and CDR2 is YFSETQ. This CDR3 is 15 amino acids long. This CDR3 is CASSLYSGDTYEQYF. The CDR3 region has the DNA TGCGCCAGCAGCTTGTACAGCGGGGATACCTACGAGCAGTACTTC.

CDR3 nucleotides: TGTGCCAGCAGCAAAGAGGGGCGGCTAGCGGGAGGGCCTCACCCTTTTCACCATGAGCAGTTCTTC. It specifies CASSKEGRLAGGPHPFHHEQFF. The J gene is TRBJ2-1, the V gene TRBV21-1; TRBD2 is taken as the D call from the table, unchecked against the DNA. TRBV21-1 is described as a pseudogene. This CDR3 is 22 amino acids long.

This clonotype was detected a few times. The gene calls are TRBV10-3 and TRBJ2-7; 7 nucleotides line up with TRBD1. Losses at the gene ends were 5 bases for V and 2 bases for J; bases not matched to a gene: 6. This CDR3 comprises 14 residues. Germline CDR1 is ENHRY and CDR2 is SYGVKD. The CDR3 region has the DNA TGTGCCATCAGTAAACAGGGGTTCCCCTACGAGCAGTACTTC. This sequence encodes CAISKQGFPYEQYF.